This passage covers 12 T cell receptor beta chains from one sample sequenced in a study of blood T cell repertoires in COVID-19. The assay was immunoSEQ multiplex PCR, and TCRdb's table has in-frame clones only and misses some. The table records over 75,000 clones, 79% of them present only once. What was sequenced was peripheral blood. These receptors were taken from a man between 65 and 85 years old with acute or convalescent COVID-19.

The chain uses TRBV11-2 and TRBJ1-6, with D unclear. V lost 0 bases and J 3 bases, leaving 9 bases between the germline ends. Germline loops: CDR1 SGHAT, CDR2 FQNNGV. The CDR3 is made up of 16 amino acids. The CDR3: CASSLDNGVYNSPLHF. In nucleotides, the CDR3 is TGTGCCAGCAGCTTAGATAACGGGGTCTATAATTCACCCCTCCACTTT.

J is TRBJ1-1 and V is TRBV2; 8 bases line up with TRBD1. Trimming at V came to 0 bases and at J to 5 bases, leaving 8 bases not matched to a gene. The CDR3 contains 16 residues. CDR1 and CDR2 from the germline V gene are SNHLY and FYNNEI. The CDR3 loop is CASSEAPDRAETEAFF. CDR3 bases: TGTGCCAGCAGTGAAGCTCCGGACAGGGCGGAAACTGAAGCTTTCTTT.

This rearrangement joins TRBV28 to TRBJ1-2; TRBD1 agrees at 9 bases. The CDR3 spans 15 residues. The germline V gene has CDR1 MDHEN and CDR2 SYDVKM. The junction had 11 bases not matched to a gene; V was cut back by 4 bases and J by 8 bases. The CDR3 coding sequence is TGTGCCAGCAGTTACACCCGGGACAGGGTTAGGGGCTACACCTTC. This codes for CASSYTRDRVRGYTF.

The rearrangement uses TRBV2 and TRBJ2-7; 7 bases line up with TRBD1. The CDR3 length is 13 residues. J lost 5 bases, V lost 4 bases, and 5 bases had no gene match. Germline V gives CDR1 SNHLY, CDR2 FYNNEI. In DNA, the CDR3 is TGTGCCAGCAGTGGGGCAGGGGGACACGAGCAGTACTTC. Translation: CASSGAGGHEQYF.

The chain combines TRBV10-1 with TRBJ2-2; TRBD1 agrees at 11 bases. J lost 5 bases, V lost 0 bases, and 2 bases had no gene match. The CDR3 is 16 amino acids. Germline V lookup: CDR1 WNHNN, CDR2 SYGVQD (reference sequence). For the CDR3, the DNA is TGCGCCAGCAGTGAGTCCGGGACAGGGGGAACCGGGGAGCTGTTTTTT. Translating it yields CASSESGTGGTGELFF.

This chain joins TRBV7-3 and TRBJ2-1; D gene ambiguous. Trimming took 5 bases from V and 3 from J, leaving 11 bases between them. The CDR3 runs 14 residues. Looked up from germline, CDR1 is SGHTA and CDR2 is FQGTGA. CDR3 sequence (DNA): TGTGCCAGCAGCCCCTCTTCGGTCTACAATGAGCAGTTCTTC. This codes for CASSPSSVYNEQFF. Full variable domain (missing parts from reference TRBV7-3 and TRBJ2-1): GAGVSQTPSNKVTEKGKYVELRCDPISGHTALYWYRQSLGQGPEFLIYFQGTGAADDSGLPNDRFFAVRPEGSVSTLKIQRTERGDSAVYLCASSPSSVYNEQFFGPGTRLTVL.

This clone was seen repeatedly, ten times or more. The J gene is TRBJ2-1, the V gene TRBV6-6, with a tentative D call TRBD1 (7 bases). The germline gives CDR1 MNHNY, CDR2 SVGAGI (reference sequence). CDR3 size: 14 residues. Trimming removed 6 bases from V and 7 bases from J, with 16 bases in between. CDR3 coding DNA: TGTGCCAGCAGCAACTCCCAGGGGGGTAATGAGCAGTTCTTC. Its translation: CASSNSQGGNEQFF.

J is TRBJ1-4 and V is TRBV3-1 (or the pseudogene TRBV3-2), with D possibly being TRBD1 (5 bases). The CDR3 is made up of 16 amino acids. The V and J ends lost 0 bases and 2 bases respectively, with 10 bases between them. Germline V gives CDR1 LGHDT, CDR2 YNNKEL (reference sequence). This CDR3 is CASSQDPGRTNEKLFF. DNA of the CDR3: TGTGCCAGCAGCCAAGATCCAGGGAGGACTAATGAAAAACTGTTTTTT.

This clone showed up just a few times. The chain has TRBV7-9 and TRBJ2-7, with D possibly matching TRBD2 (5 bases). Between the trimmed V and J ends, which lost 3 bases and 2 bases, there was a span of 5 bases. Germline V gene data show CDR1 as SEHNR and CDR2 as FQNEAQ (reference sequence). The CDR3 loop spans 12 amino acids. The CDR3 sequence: CASSFGAYEQYF. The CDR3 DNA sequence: TGTGCCAGCAGCTTCGGGGCCTACGAGCAGTACTTC.

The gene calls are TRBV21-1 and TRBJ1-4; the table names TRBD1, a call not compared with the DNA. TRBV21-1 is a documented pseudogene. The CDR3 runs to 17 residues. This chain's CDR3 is CASSKTPRQGTDEKLFF. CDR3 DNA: TGTGCCAGCAGCAAGACCCCTAGGCAGGGCACTGACGAAAAACTGTTTTTT.

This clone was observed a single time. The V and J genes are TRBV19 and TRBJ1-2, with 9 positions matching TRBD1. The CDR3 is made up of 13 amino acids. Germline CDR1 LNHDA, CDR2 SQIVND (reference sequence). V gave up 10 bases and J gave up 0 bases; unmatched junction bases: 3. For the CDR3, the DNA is TGTGCCACCCGGACAGGGGCTAACTATGGCTACACCTTC. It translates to CATRTGANYGYTF.

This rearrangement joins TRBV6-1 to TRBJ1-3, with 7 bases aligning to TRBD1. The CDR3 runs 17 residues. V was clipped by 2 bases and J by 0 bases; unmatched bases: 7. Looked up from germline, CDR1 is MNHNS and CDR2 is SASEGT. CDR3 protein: CASSERRGQSSGNTIYF. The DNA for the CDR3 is TGTGCCAGCAGTGAACGGAGGGGGCAAAGCTCTGGAAACACCATATATTTT.